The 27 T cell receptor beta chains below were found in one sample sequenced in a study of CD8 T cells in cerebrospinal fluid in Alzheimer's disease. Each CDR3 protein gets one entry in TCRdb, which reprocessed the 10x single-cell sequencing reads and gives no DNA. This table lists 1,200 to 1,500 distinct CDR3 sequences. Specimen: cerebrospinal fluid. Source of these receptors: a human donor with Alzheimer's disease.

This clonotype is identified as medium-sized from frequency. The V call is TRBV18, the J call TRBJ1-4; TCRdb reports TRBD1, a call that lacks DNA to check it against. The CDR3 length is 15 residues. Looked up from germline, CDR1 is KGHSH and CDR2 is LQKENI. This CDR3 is CASSPFRGTNEKLFF.

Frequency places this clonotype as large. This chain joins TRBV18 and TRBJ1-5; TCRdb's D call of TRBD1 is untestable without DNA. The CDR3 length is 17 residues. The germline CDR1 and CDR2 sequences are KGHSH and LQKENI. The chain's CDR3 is CASSPPVTAPGNQPQHF.

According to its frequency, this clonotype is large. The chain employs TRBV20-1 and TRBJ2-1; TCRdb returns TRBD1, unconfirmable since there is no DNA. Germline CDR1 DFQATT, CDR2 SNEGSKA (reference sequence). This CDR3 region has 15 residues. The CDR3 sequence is CSAHRGKSSYNEQFF.

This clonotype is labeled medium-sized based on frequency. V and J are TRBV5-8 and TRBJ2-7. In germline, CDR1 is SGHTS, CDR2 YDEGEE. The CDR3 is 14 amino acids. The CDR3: CASSRTGSSYEQYF. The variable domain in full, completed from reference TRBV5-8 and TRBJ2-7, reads EAGVTQSPTHLIKTRGQQATLRCSPISGHTSVYWYQQALGLGLQFLLWYDEGEERNRGNFPPRFSGRQFPNYSSELNVNALELEDSALYLCASSRTGSSYEQYFGPGTRLTVT.

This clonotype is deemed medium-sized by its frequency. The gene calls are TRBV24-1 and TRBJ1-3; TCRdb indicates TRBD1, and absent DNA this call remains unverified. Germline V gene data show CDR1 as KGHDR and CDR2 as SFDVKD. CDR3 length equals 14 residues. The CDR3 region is CATAGWGPGNTIYF.

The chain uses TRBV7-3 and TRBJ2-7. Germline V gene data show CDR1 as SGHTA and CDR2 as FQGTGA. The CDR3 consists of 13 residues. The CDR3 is CASSLNRFYEQYF.

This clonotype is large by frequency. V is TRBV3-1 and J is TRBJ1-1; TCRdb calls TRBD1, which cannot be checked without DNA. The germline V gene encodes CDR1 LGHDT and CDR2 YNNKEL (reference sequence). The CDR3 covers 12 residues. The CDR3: CASSPQDAEAFF.

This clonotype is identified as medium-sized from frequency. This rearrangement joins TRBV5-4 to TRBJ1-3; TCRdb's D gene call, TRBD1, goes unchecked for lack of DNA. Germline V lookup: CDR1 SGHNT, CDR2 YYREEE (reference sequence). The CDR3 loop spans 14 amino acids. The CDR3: CATTRGFSGNTIYF.

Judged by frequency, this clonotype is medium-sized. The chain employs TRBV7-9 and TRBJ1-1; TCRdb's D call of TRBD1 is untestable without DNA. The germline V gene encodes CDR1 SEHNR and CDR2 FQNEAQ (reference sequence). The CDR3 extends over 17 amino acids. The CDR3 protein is CASSISGTGDGNTEAFF.

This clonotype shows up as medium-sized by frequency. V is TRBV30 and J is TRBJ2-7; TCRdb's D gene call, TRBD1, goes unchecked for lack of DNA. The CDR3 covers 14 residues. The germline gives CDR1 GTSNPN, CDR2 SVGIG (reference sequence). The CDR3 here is CAWSVGQELYEQYF.

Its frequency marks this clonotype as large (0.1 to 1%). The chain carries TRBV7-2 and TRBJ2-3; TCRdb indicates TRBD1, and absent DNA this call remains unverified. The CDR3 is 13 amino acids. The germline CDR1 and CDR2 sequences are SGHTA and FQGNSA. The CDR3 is CASSSGATDTQYF.

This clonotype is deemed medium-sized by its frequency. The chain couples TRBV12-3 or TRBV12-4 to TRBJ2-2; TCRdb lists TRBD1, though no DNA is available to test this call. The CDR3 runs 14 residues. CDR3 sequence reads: CASSLQGKGGELFF.

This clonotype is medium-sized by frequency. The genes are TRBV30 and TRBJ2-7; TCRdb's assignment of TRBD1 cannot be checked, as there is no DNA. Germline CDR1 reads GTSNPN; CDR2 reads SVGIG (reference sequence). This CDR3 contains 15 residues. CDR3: CAWSARARGSYEQYF.

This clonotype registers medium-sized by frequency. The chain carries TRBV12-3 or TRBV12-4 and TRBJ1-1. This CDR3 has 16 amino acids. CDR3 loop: CASRPGGARMNTEAFF.

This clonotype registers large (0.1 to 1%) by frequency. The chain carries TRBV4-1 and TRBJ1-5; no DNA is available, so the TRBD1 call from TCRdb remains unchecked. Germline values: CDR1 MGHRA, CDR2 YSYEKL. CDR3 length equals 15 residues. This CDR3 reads CASSLTTGGNQPQHF.

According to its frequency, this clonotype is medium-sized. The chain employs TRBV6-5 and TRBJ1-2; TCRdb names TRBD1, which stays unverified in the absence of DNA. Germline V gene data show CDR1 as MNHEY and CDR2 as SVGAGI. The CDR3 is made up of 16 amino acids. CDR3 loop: CASSTNPAGQYYGYTF.

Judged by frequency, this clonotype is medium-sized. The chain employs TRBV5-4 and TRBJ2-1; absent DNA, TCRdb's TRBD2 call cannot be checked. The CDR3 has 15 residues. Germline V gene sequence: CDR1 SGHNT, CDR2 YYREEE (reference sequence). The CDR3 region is CASSLGDSLFEEQFF.

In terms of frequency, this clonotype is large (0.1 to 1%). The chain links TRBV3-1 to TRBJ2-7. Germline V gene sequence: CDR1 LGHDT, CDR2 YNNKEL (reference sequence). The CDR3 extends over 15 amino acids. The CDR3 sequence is CASSQDLAGSYEQYF.

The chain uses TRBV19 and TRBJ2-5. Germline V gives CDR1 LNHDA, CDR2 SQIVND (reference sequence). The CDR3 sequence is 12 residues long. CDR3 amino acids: CASSPRGETQYF.

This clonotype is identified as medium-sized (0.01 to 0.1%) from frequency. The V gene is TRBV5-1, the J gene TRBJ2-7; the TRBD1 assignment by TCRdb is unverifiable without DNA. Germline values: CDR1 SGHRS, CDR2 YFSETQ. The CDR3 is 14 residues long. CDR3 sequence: CASSLEAPDDEQYF.

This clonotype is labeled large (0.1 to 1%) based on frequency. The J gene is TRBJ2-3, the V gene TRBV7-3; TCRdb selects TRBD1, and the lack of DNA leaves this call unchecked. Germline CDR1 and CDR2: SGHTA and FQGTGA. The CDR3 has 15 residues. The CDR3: CASSFQAGAADTQYF.

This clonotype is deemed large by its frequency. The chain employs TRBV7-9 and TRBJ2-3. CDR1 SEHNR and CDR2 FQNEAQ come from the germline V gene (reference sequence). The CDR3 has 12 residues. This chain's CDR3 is CASSFPAGTQYF.

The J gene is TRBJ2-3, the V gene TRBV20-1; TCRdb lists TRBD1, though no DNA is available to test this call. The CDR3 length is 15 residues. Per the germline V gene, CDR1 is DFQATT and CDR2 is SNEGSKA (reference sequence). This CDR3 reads CSVAPGQGLTDTQYF.

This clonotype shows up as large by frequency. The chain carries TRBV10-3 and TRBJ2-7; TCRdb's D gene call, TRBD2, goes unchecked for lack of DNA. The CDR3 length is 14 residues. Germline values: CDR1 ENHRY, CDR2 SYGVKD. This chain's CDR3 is CAITEGPSQYEQYF.

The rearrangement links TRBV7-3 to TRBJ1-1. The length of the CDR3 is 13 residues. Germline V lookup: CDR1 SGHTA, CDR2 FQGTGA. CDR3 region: CASSSSANTEAFF.

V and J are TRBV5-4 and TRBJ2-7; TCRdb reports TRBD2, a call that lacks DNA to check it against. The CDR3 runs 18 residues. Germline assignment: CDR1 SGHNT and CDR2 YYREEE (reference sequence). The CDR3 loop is CASSVGDRAGGPSYEQYF. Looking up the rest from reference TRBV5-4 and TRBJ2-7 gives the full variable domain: ETGVTQSPTHLIKTRGQQVTLRCSSQSGHNTVSWYQQALGQGPQFIFQYYREEENGRGNFPPRFSGLQFPNYSSELNVNALELDDSALYLCASSVGDRAGGPSYEQYFGPGTRLTVT.

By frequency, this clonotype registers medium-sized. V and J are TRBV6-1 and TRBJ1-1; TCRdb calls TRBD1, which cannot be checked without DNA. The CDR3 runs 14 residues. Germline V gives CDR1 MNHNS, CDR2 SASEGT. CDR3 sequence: CASRPLLGVTEAFF.